One and the same sample provided the 4 T cell receptor beta chains below, sequenced in a study of cytomegalovirus exposure and HLA in healthy donors. PCR primers comprised 60 Vbeta and 13 Jbeta primers. The method was immunoSEQ multiplex PCR; TCRdb's version includes in-frame clones alone and lacks a portion of them. This sample's table has around 100,000 clones. Input material: PBMCs. The receptors originated from a man in his forties or fifties in good health and CMV-seronegative.

The gene calls are TRBV5-1 and TRBJ1-3; no firm D call. The germline gives CDR1 SGHRS, CDR2 YFSETQ. With 1 base removed from V and 7 bases from J, the gap between germline ends came to 15 bases. The CDR3 is 15 residues long. This CDR3 is CASSLSGSEYNTIYF. Here the CDR3 DNA reads TGCGCCAGCAGCTTGAGCGGGTCCGAATACAACACCATATATTTT.

Worth noting for this clone: This CDR3 fails to terminate in the conserved phenylalanine or tryptophan, so it likely reflects a read error. The chain carries TRBV2 and TRBJ2-7; TRBD1 agrees at 7 bases. The CDR3 contains 13 residues. Trimming took 7 bases from V and 6 from J; bases not matched to a gene: 9. The V gene's germline CDR1 is SNHLY and CDR2 FYNNEI. This CDR3 is CASKERDRVEQYL. The CDR3 coding sequence is TGTGCCAGCAAAGAGCGCGACAGGGTCGAGCAGTACCTC.

The rearrangement joins TRBV7-9 to TRBJ2-7, with D tentatively TRBD2 (6 bases). Trimming took off 5 bases at V and 7 bases at J, with 18 bases between the two ends. This CDR3 is built from 14 residues. The germline V gene encodes CDR1 SEHNR and CDR2 FQNEAQ (reference sequence). In DNA form, the CDR3 reads TGTGCCAGCAGCGCGGGACCGACCCAACGGGAGCAGTACTTC. Translation gives CASSAGPTQREQYF.

Details on this clone: This CDR3 is also generated by other DNA sequences in the sample. This rearrangement joins TRBV7-2 to TRBJ1-1; 7 bases map to TRBD1. Germline loops: CDR1 SGHTA, CDR2 FQGNSA. The CDR3 has 14 residues. J was trimmed by 2 bases and V by 5 bases; bases with no gene match: 5. The CDR3 protein is CASSPRQGNTEAFF. In DNA, the CDR3 is TGTGCCAGCAGCCCCCGACAGGGAAACACTGAAGCTTTCTTT.